Given below is one TCR beta chain in context. The sample comes from a study of control samples from healthy donors and cancer patients. CDR1 MDHEN and CDR2 SYDVKM come from the germline V gene. The CDR3 extends over 13 amino acids. V dropped 6 bases and J dropped 8 bases, with 11 bases sitting between them. Libraries were prepared by immunoSEQ multiplex PCR; TCRdb keeps only in-frame clonotypes and omits some of them. The table has 120,000 or so clones, more than 70% seen once. V is TRBV28 and J is TRBJ1-6, with D possibly being TRBD1 (6 bases). The clonotype comes from a man between 60 and 70 years old in good health. The sample was blood. The CDR3 DNA is TGTGCCAGCAGGCAGGGGTATCATTCACCCCTCCACTTT. Translating gives CASRQGYHSPLHF.